This T cell receptor (beta chain) is from a study of technical replicates of blood from a few donors. This CDR3 comprises 11 residues. Per germline, CDR1 LNHDA and CDR2 SQIVND (reference sequence). The trim removed 6 bases at V and 12 bases at J, leaving 7 bases unmatched. Method: immunoSEQ multiplex PCR; TCRdb's copy keeps in-frame clones and lacks some. The sample yields more than 95,000 clones, about 96% seen once. The TCR originated in a human donor in good health. The source material was T cells isolated from PBMCs. The chain joins TRBV19 to TRBJ2-5; 7 nucleotides agree with TRBD1. In DNA form, the CDR3 reads TGTGCCAGTAGCGACAGGGTGGTCAAGTACTTC. It encodes CASSDRVVKYF.